This T cell receptor delta chain appears in the sequencing data of a study of γδ T cells in repeated Plasmodium falciparum infection. Both TRG and TRD chains were sequenced from each sorted sample. TCRdb repeated clone calling on the multiplex PCR reads with CATT. The sample carries about 57,000 delta-chain clones, around 1.7% recorded once. The CDR3 runs 20 residues. Per the germline V gene, CDR1 is TSWWSYY and CDR2 is QGS. The sample holds a few counts of this clone. Antigen: not known. It differs at one base from a far larger clone, so likely a read error. The sample holds other DNA sequences that translate to the same CDR3. General observations from the study: Repeated controlled infections reportedly drove waves of new clonotype selection in Vdelta2-negative, mostly Vdelta1+, gammadelta repertoires.

Flow sorting of PBMC yielded separate Vgamma9/Vdelta2+ and Vdelta2-negative gammadelta T cell populations for bulk repertoire analysis. The chain joins TRDV1 to TRDJ1; 8 bases map to TRDD3. This clonotype was sampled from a pool of human donors (malaria-infected and uninfected, not separated). The sample was gamma-delta T cells from blood. For the CDR3, the DNA is TGTGCTCTCGGGGATTCGTACTGGGGGTCCACCGGAGTCTGGCCCGATAAACTCATCTTT. It codes for CALGDSYWGSTGVWPDKLIF.